These T cell receptor beta chains were read from a single sample in a study of early T cells in non-severe SARS-CoV-2 infection. TCRdb analysed the 5' RACE reads with MiXCR anew, one entry per CDR3 protein. The top ten hold under 3% of the sample, which has around 84,000 distinct CDR3 sequences, about an eighth seen once. The material sequenced was whole blood. The receptors shown here come from an adult who was a healthcare worker with PCR-confirmed SARS-CoV-2 infection or an uninfected control (not recorded which). Each CDR3 is given with its conserved first and last residue. The D gene is left open where the match is weak. Size values are once, few and many counts, or a class for expanded clones, and some rows have none.

clone size: few; D gene: TRBD1; J gene: TRBJ2-2; V gene: TRBV7-3; CDR3 protein: CASSRTKMSGQHGELFF; CDR3 DNA: TGTGCCAGCAGCCGAACTAAGATGTCGGGACAGCACGGGGAGCTGTTTTTT
clone size: NA; D gene: NA; J gene: TRBJ2-2; V gene: TRBV19; CDR3 protein: CASSETGSNTGELFF; CDR3 DNA: TGTGCCAGTAGTGAGACGGGATCGAACACCGGGGAGCTGTTTTTT
clone size: many; D gene: NA; J gene: TRBJ2-7; V gene: TRBV13; CDR3 protein: CASSPRGAYEQYF; CDR3 DNA: TGTGCCAGCAGCCCTCGAGGTGCCTACGAGCAGTACTTC
clone size: NA; D gene: NA; J gene: TRBJ2-3; V gene: TRBV3-1; CDR3 protein: CASSQRGDTQYF; CDR3 DNA: TGTGCCAGCAGCCAGCGAGGAGATACGCAGTATTTT
clone size: NA; D gene: NA; J gene: TRBJ1-3; V gene: TRBV9; CDR3 protein: CASSVDLTTSSGNTIYF; CDR3 DNA: TGTGCCAGCAGCGTAGATCTGACAACCTCCTCTGGAAACACCATATATTTT
clone size: many; D gene: NA; J gene: TRBJ2-3; V gene: TRBV29-1; CDR3 protein: CSVELADTQYF; CDR3 DNA: TGCAGCGTTGAGCTGGCAGATACGCAGTATTTT
clone size: NA; D gene: NA; J gene: TRBJ2-5; V gene: TRBV6-2/TRBV6-3; CDR3 protein: CASSYSVASEIQETQYF; CDR3 DNA: TGTGCCAGCAGTTACTCAGTTGCTAGCGAGATCCAAGAGACCCAGTACTTC
clone size: few; D gene: TRBD1; J gene: TRBJ2-3; V gene: TRBV3-1; CDR3 protein: CASSPRDRGPDTQYF; CDR3 DNA: TGTGCCAGCAGCCCCCGGGACAGGGGCCCAGATACGCAGTATTTT
clone size: NA; D gene: TRBD1; J gene: TRBJ1-6; V gene: TRBV3-1; CDR3 protein: CASSRTGALLPLHF; CDR3 DNA: TGTGCCAGCAGCCGCACAGGGGCCCTTTTGCCCCTCCACTTT
clone size: many; D gene: TRBD2; J gene: TRBJ2-3; V gene: TRBV20-1; CDR3 protein: CSAASGSTDTQYF; CDR3 DNA: TGCAGTGCTGCTAGCGGGAGCACAGATACGCAGTATTTT
clone size: NA; D gene: TRBD1; J gene: TRBJ1-1; V gene: TRBV10-3; CDR3 protein: CAISEWTGEGTEAFF; CDR3 DNA: TGTGCCATCAGTGAGTGGACAGGGGAGGGGACTGAAGCTTTCTTT
clone size: few; D gene: NA; J gene: TRBJ1-1; V gene: TRBV9; CDR3 protein: CASSVVDSVNTEAFF; CDR3 DNA: TGTGCCAGCAGCGTAGTCGACAGCGTGAACACTGAAGCTTTCTTT
clone size: NA; D gene: NA; J gene: TRBJ1-1; V gene: TRBV5-4; CDR3 protein: CASSLRTPNTEAFF; CDR3 DNA: TGTGCCAGCAGCTTGAGGACACCGAACACTGAAGCTTTCTTT
clone size: many; D gene: NA; J gene: TRBJ2-1; V gene: TRBV2; CDR3 protein: CASSGGVPNEQFF; CDR3 DNA: TGTGCCAGCAGTGGGGGGGTCCCGAATGAGCAGTTCTTC
clone size: NA; D gene: TRBD1; J gene: TRBJ1-6; V gene: TRBV11-2; CDR3 protein: CASSLGGQGYSPLHF; CDR3 DNA: TGTGCCAGCAGCTTAGGGGGACAGGGTTATTCACCCCTCCACTTT
clone size: NA; D gene: NA; J gene: TRBJ2-7; V gene: TRBV9; CDR3 protein: CASSPAAVGFYEQYF; CDR3 DNA: TGTGCCAGCAGCCCAGCGGCGGTCGGCTTTTACGAGCAGTACTTC
clone size: many; D gene: TRBD1; J gene: TRBJ2-1; V gene: TRBV4-1; CDR3 protein: CASSLQSGQGPYNEQFF; CDR3 DNA: TGCGCCAGCAGCCTCCAATCGGGACAGGGGCCCTACAATGAGCAGTTCTTC
clone size: NA; D gene: NA; J gene: TRBJ1-1; V gene: TRBV5-1; CDR3 protein: CASSLVVRTEAFF; CDR3 DNA: TGCGCCAGCAGCTTGGTTGTCCGGACTGAAGCTTTCTTT
clone size: few; D gene: NA; J gene: TRBJ2-2; V gene: TRBV12-3/TRBV12-4; CDR3 protein: CASSLGVSGELFF; CDR3 DNA: TGTGCCAGCAGTTTAGGGGTTTCCGGGGAGCTGTTTTTT
clone size: few; D gene: NA; J gene: TRBJ1-1; V gene: TRBV5-1; CDR3 protein: CASSSGSSTEAFF; CDR3 DNA: TGCGCCAGCAGCTCCGGGTCGAGTACTGAAGCTTTCTTT
clone size: few; D gene: TRBD2; J gene: TRBJ2-1; V gene: TRBV7-6; CDR3 protein: CASSHRLAGDEQFF; CDR3 DNA: TGTGCCAGCAGCCACAGACTAGCGGGGGATGAGCAGTTCTTC
clone size: many; D gene: TRBD2; J gene: TRBJ2-1; V gene: TRBV18; CDR3 protein: CASSPLQREYNEQFF; CDR3 DNA: TGTGCCAGCTCACCACTTCAGCGGGAGTACAATGAGCAGTTCTTC
clone size: NA; D gene: NA; J gene: TRBJ2-7; V gene: TRBV10-3; CDR3 protein: CAISGRPTSYEQYF; CDR3 DNA: TGTGCCATCAGTGGGAGGCCGACCTCCTACGAGCAGTACTTC
clone size: few; D gene: NA; J gene: TRBJ1-4; V gene: TRBV10-3; CDR3 protein: CAIREGGNQKLFF; CDR3 DNA: TGTGCCATCCGTGAAGGGGGTAATCAAAAACTGTTTTTT
clone size: few; D gene: NA; J gene: TRBJ2-5; V gene: TRBV7-2; CDR3 protein: CASSFRAGSSGTSKETQYF; CDR3 DNA: TGTGCCAGCAGCTTTAGGGCCGGCAGCTCAGGGACCTCGAAGGAGACCCAGTACTTC
clone size: few; D gene: NA; J gene: TRBJ1-2; V gene: TRBV27; CDR3 protein: CASSPTRENYGYTF; CDR3 DNA: TGTGCCAGCAGTCCGACGAGAGAAAACTATGGCTACACCTTC
clone size: NA; D gene: NA; J gene: TRBJ1-1; V gene: TRBV6-5; CDR3 protein: CASSYGLGENTEAFF; CDR3 DNA: TGTGCCAGCAGTTACGGATTGGGGGAGAACACTGAAGCTTTCTTT
clone size: NA; D gene: NA; J gene: TRBJ2-7; V gene: TRBV5-1; CDR3 protein: CASSLWENTYEQYF; CDR3 DNA: TGCGCCAGCAGCTTGTGGGAAAACACCTACGAGCAGTACTTC
clone size: many; D gene: NA; J gene: TRBJ2-2; V gene: TRBV24-1; CDR3 protein: CATSDLETPRPGELFF; CDR3 DNA: TGTGCCACCAGTGATTTAGAGACCCCTCGTCCCGGGGAGCTGTTTTTT